This paragraph reports one TCR beta chain. Its antigen is unknown. The same CDR3 is also encoded by other DNA sequences in this sample. Naive CD8 cells lacked CD45RO, underwent positive selection for CCR7 and left out terminally differentiated effector memory CD45RA+ cells. After removal of 2 bases from V and 2 bases from J, the junction contained 2 bases not matched to a gene. The CDR3 sequence is 13 residues long. The germline gives CDR1 SQVTM, CDR2 ANQGSEA. The sample originates from a study of shared clonotypes between healthy human individuals. Study-wide context: CD8 memory received one plate per donor, CD8 naive two, CD4 memory three and CD4 naive three.

Under the authors' procedure: As immunoSEQ supplied junction-only sequences (without quality scores), filtering differed. Assay used: immunoSEQ multiplex PCR; TCRdb lists only in-frame clones, some missing. V, J and clone size were drawn from that table, and D and trimming were deduced from the DNA. This sample has about 680,000 clones, with about 91% found just once. Overall study results and limits: Sorted-subset samples were not fully sequenced, rarefaction indicated. Generation probability values for non-shared clonotypes were lower than those for clonotypes shared by all four donors.

The genes are TRBV29-1 and TRBJ2-7; 8 positions match TRBD2. Sequencing was done on a sample of naive CD8+ T cells sorted from blood. The clonotype originates from a man in his thirties or forties in good health. CDR3 nucleotides: TGCAGCGTTGAAACTAGCGGTGCCTACGAGCAGTACTTC. It translates to CSVETSGAYEQYF.